Below, 13 T cell receptor beta chains from the same sample are listed, as sequenced in a study of OX40 agonist ivuxolimab in advanced cancers. Repertoires were generated with immunoSEQ multiplex PCR, while TCRdb's copy carries only in-frame clones and drops some. The profile shows 79,000 or so clones, approximately 85% of them singletons. Specimen: CD4+ or CD8+ T cells sorted from blood, collected in a trial of the OX40 agonist ivuxolimab. The receptors come from an adult with an advanced solid tumor such as melanoma, head and neck, liver or kidney cancer.

The chain recombines TRBV28 with TRBJ1-2; 7 nucleotides align to TRBD1. CDR3 size: 14 residues. V trimming: 5 bases; J trimming: 7 bases; junction bases outside the gene matches: 10. CDR1 is MDHEN, CDR2 SYDVKM, per germline. Written as DNA, the CDR3 is TGTGCCAGCAGTATTCTCACAGGGGATGGTGGCTACACCTTC. Translated: CASSILTGDGGYTF.

The CDR3 here is CASSPGQGRMVYGYTF. The CDR3 DNA reads TGTGCCAGCTCACCCGGACAGGGAAGGATGGTCTATGGCTACACCTTC. The chain couples TRBV18 to TRBJ1-2; 8 bases map to TRBD1. This CDR3 comprises 16 residues. Per the germline V gene, CDR1 is KGHSH and CDR2 is LQKENI. V trimming: 3 bases; J trimming: 4 bases; junction bases outside the gene matches: 10. Complete variable domain (other parts from reference TRBV18 and TRBJ1-2): NAGVMQNPRHLVRRRGQEARLRCSPMKGHSHVYWYRQLPEEGLKFMVYLQKENIIDESGMPKERFSAEFPKEGPSILRIQQVVRGDSAAYFCASSPGQGRMVYGYTFGSGTRLTVV.

This sequence joins TRBV7-8 and TRBJ2-2, with 12 bases matching TRBD2. J lost 5 bases, V lost 4 bases, and 2 bases had no gene match. The germline gives CDR1 SGHVS, CDR2 FQNEAQ. The CDR3 is 15 residues long. The CDR3 DNA is TGTGCCAGCAGCTCTAGCGGGGGGGAGACCGGGGAGCTGTTTTTT. Translated: CASSSSGGETGELFF.

This chain joins TRBV9 and TRBJ1-1, with D tentatively TRBD1 (6 bases). The CDR3 is 17 amino acids. V was shortened by 0 bases and J by 4 bases, with 19 bases between the two germline ends. In germline, CDR1 is SGDLS, CDR2 YYNGEE. The chain's CDR3 is CASSVGSWGGASTEAFF. The CDR3 coding sequence is TGTGCCAGCAGCGTAGGGAGTTGGGGGGGCGCGAGCACTGAAGCTTTCTTT.

This clone was picked up a small number of times. V is TRBV19 and J is TRBJ1-4, with 7 bases that match TRBD1. Germline CDR1 is LNHDA and CDR2 is SQIVND (reference sequence). Trimming took 1 base from V and 5 from J; bases not matched to a gene: 7. The CDR3 is 16 amino acids. Written as DNA, the CDR3 is TGTGCCAGTAGTATAGGGTGGGGACAGATGAATGAAAAACTGTTTTTT. Translated: CASSIGWGQMNEKLFF.

The rearrangement uses TRBV4-3 and TRBJ2-1, with TRBD2 identical over 9 bases. The germline CDR1 and CDR2 sequences are LGHNA and YSLEER. V gave up 8 bases and J gave up 2 bases; unmatched junction bases: 4. The CDR3 length is 14 residues. The CDR3 is CASGASGAYNEQFF. The CDR3 coding sequence is TGCGCCAGCGGGGCTAGCGGGGCCTACAATGAGCAGTTCTTC.

A note on this clone: The sample carries other DNA sequences with the same CDR3. The chain links TRBV19 to TRBJ2-7; 7 bases fit TRBD2. In germline, CDR1 is LNHDA, CDR2 SQIVND (reference sequence). With V trimmed by 4 bases and J by 2 bases, 8 bases remained unmatched. This CDR3 contains 15 residues. CDR3 in amino acids: CASSRGGGGTYEQYF. As DNA, the CDR3 is TGTGCCAGTAGTAGGGGTGGCGGGGGAACCTACGAGCAGTACTTC.

The gene calls are TRBV5-8 and TRBJ1-2, with D unclear. From germline, CDR1 is SGHTS and CDR2 YDEGEE. Trimming left V 4 bases short and J 7 bases short, with 8 bases between. This CDR3 has 11 amino acids. The chain's CDR3 is CASSPAGGYTF. The CDR3 coding sequence is TGTGCCAGCAGCCCAGCGGGTGGCTACACCTTC.

This clone was found once. This sequence joins TRBV5-4 and TRBJ1-2; TRBD1 agrees at 7 bases. The J segment lost 6 bases and the V segment lost 2 bases, leaving 4 bases of the junction unmatched. Germline assignment: CDR1 SGHNT and CDR2 YYREEE (reference sequence). The CDR3 consists of 13 residues. CDR3 coding DNA: TGTGCCAGCAGCTTCGACAGGGATAATGGCTACACCTTC. Protein product: CASSFDRDNGYTF.

The J gene is TRBJ1-4, the V gene TRBV19; TRBD1 might be the D (5 bases). The V end lost 3 bases, the J end lost 8 bases, and 16 bases lay between the germline ends. The CDR3 runs 15 residues. The germline V gene has CDR1 LNHDA and CDR2 SQIVND (reference sequence). In nucleotides, the CDR3 is TGTGCCAGTAGTATTGGGGGAGGTATCTGGGAAAAACTGTTTTTT. Amino acid sequence: CASSIGGGIWEKLFF. The complete variable domain, with remaining parts taken from reference TRBV19 and TRBJ1-4, reads DGGITQSPKYLFRKEGQNVTLSCEQNLNHDAMYWYRQDPGQGLRLIYYSQIVNDFQKGDIAEGYSVSREKKESFPLTVTSAQKNPTAFYLCASSIGGGIWEKLFFGSGTQLSVL.

The chain links TRBV9 to TRBJ2-1, with 7 bases fitting TRBD2. The CDR3 length is 12 residues. Germline lookup yields CDR1 SGDLS and CDR2 YYNGEE. The V segment lost 4 bases and the J segment 9 bases; nucleotides outside the gene matches: 4. The CDR3 loop reads CASSQERGEQFF. CDR3 coding DNA: TGTGCCAGCAGCCAAGAGCGGGGTGAGCAGTTCTTC. The whole variable domain, filled in from reference TRBV9 and TRBJ2-1, reads DSGVTQTPKHLITATGQRVTLRCSPRSGDLSVYWYQQSLDQGLQFLIQYYNGEERAKGNILERFSAQQFPDLHSELNLSSLELGDSALYFCASSQERGEQFFGPGTRLTVL.

The V call is TRBV11-2, the J call TRBJ1-2; no firm D call. There are 13 residues in the CDR3. Germline V gene data show CDR1 as SGHAT and CDR2 as FQNNGV. V was cut by 5 bases and J by 5 bases, with 12 bases left in between. The CDR3 loop is CASSIGPRYGYTF. CDR3 bases: TGTGCCAGCAGCATTGGACCGAGATATGGCTACACCTTC.

With regard to this clone: This likely comes from a read error, as the CDR3 has no conserved phenylalanine or tryptophan at its end. No DNA is shown, since the ends of the CDR3 on it are uncertain; the CDR3 is the one TCRdb lists. The chain recombines TRBV5-5 with TRBJ1-2; the table assigns TRBD1, which was not confirmed against the DNA. CDR1 and CDR2 from the germline V gene are SGHKS and YYEKEE (reference sequence). 13 amino acids form the CDR3, both terminal residues included. The chain's CDR3 is CASSLDSTHLIFS.